This entry lists 10 T cell receptor beta chains sequenced from one sample in a study of T cells in localized non-small cell lung cancer. Clones were sequenced by immunoSEQ multiplex PCR, and TCRdb holds only the in-frame ones, with some missing. The sample holds approximately 54,000 clones, about 80% seen once. Sequences were derived from peripheral blood, sampled before any cancer treatment. These receptors originate from a female donor over 55 with stage II squamous cell lung carcinoma.

The CDR3 sequence is CASSVSGQSSGNTIYF. The CDR3 region has the DNA TGTGCCAGCAGCGTTTCGGGACAGAGCTCTGGAAACACCATATATTTT. The chain is built from TRBV9 and TRBJ1-3; 7 bases fit TRBD1. The germline V gene encodes CDR1 SGDLS and CDR2 YYNGEE. This CDR3 is built from 16 residues. J lost 0 bases, V lost 2 bases, and 5 bases had no gene match.

The chain is built from TRBV9 and TRBJ1-4; 7 bases line up with TRBD1. V was clipped by 2 bases and J by 8 bases; unmatched bases: 6. Per the germline V gene, CDR1 is SGDLS and CDR2 is YYNGEE. CDR3 size: 14 residues. The DNA for the CDR3 is TGTGCCAGCAGCGTGAGCTACAGGGGCGAAAAACTGTTTTTT. Protein sequence: CASSVSYRGEKLFF.

V is TRBV15 and J is TRBJ1-6, with 11 nucleotides matching TRBD1. The CDR3 spans 18 residues. The V gene's germline CDR1 is LNHNV and CDR2 YYDKDF (reference sequence). V lost 9 bases to trimming and J lost 6 bases; unmatched junction nucleotides: 16. In DNA form, the CDR3 reads TGTGCCACACGAAAAAGACCTGGACAGGGGGCTTCTAATTCACCCCTCCACTTT. Residues: CATRKRPGQGASNSPLHF.

The chain has TRBV5-4 and TRBJ1-4; the D gene is possibly TRBD1 (5 bases). The length of the CDR3 is 16 residues. With 3 bases removed from V and 0 bases from J, the gap between germline ends came to 12 bases. CDR1 is SGHNT, CDR2 YYREEE, per germline (reference sequence). This chain's CDR3 is CASSSGGGATNEKLFF. DNA for the CDR3: TGTGCCAGCAGCTCCGGGGGGGGTGCAACTAATGAAAAACTGTTTTTT. Based on the CDR3 plus reference TRBV5-4 and TRBJ1-4, the full variable domain is ETGVTQSPTHLIKTRGQQVTLRCSSQSGHNTVSWYQQALGQGPQFIFQYYREEENGRGNFPPRFSGLQFPNYSSELNVNALELDDSALYLCASSSGGGATNEKLFFGSGTQLSVL.

The J gene is TRBJ1-3, the V gene TRBV4-2; a weak D match, TRBD1 (6 bases). The CDR3 loop spans 17 amino acids. The V end lost 5 bases, the J end lost 0 bases, and 17 bases lay between the germline ends. The germline V gene has CDR1 LGHNA and CDR2 YNFKEQ. The CDR3 sequence is CASSGETGTSSGNTIYF. DNA for the CDR3: TGTGCCAGCAGCGGGGAAACCGGGACAAGCTCTGGAAACACCATATATTTT.

The chain has TRBV6-4 and TRBJ2-2; possible D gene TRBD1, 6 bases. CDR1 is MRHNA, CDR2 SNTAGT, per germline. CDR3 size: 15 residues. Trimming pared 3 bases from V and 4 bases from J, leaving 12 bases between. CDR3 DNA: TGTGCCAGCAGTGAAAGTCCAGGGGCCACCGGGGAGCTGTTTTTT. Residues: CASSESPGATGELFF.

The chain links TRBV27 to TRBJ1-5; D might be TRBD1 (5 bases). Germline V lookup: CDR1 MNHEY, CDR2 SMNVEV (reference sequence). The CDR3 contains 12 residues. V lost 3 bases and J 6 bases, leaving 6 bases between the germline ends. DNA of the CDR3: TGTGCCAGCAGTTTTAGGGGTCAGCCCCAGCATTTT. It translates to CASSFRGQPQHF.

The rearrangement uses TRBV18 and TRBJ1-2; D remains ambiguous. With 2 bases removed from V and 4 bases from J, the gap between germline ends came to 11 bases. Germline V CDR1 and CDR2: KGHSH, LQKENI. The CDR3 is made up of 14 amino acids. CDR3 region: CASSPFEVIYGYTF. CDR3 sequence (DNA): TGTGCCAGCTCACCATTCGAAGTGATCTATGGCTACACCTTC.

V and J are TRBV6-4 and TRBJ1-1; possibly TRBD1 for D (5 bases). CDR1 and CDR2 (germline): MRHNA, SNTAGT. The CDR3 contains 11 residues. Trimming stripped 7 bases from V and 8 bases from J, with 11 bases between. The CDR3 region is CASNVDREAFF. In DNA, the CDR3 is TGTGCCAGCAATGTCGACAGAGAAGCTTTCTTT.

V and J are TRBV6-5 and TRBJ1-4, with D possibly matching TRBD1 (5 bases). The germline CDR1 and CDR2 sequences are MNHEY and SVGAGI. The CDR3 extends over 14 amino acids. V lost 6 bases, J lost 6 bases, and 14 bases lay in between. CDR3 sequence reads: CASRGLNADEKLFF. In nucleotides, the CDR3 is TGTGCCAGCAGGGGACTGAACGCGGATGAAAAACTGTTTTTT.